Each of the 25 T cell receptor beta chains below was sequenced from the same sample in a study of cytomegalovirus exposure and HLA in healthy donors. The data were produced by immunoSEQ multiplex PCR, yet TCRdb's version contains in-frame clones alone and is incomplete. The repertoire consists of about 90,000 clones, with 84% occurring once and the leading ten covering about 12%. Specimen: PBMCs. Receptors originate from a woman aged 18-35 years in good health and CMV-seropositive.

J is TRBJ1-4 and V is TRBV19, with TRBD1 matching over 11 bases. The length of the CDR3 is 15 residues. The germline gives CDR1 LNHDA, CDR2 SQIVND (reference sequence). V dropped 4 bases and J dropped 7; count of bases not matched to a gene: 5. CDR3 bases: TGTGCCAGTAGTACATCCGGGACAGGGGGTGAAAAACTGTTTTTT. Translation: CASSTSGTGGEKLFF.

This chain connects TRBV4-1 to TRBJ2-7; 9 bases match TRBD1. Germline assignment: CDR1 MGHRA and CDR2 YSYEKL. Trimming at V came to 3 bases and at J to 6 bases, leaving 6 bases not matched to a gene. The CDR3 sequence is 14 residues long. In nucleotides, the CDR3 is TGCGCCAGCAGCCAGCCCGGGACAGGGCGCGAGCAGTACTTC. It is translated as CASSQPGTGREQYF.

This clone was detected once. This chain connects TRBV2 to TRBJ2-1; no reliable D call. The V gene lost 0 bases and the J gene lost 3 bases, with 12 bases spanning the gap. CDR3 length: 16 amino acids. The V gene's germline CDR1 is SNHLY and CDR2 FYNNEI. Here the CDR3 DNA reads TGTGCCAGCAGTGAAGCGCTTTGGCCCCTCTACAATGAGCAGTTCTTC. Its translation: CASSEALWPLYNEQFF.

The count of this clone is one. The sample carries other DNA sequences with the same CDR3. This sequence joins TRBV7-3 and TRBJ2-1, with 10 nucleotides matching TRBD2. CDR3 length equals 15 residues. Germline V gene lookup returns CDR1 SGHTA and CDR2 FQGTGA. The V segment lost 4 bases and the J segment 5 bases; nucleotides outside the gene matches: 5. CDR3 DNA sequence: TGTGCCAGCAGCTCAGTAGCGGGGGGTAACAATGAGCAGTTCTTC. This translates into CASSSVAGGNNEQFF.

This clone was seen more than once but under ten times. The gene calls are TRBV7-8 and TRBJ1-4; TRBD1 aligns across 10 bases. Germline CDR1 and CDR2: SGHVS and FQNEAQ. The CDR3 length is 15 residues. Unmatched junction bases numbered 7, after V lost 5 bases and J lost 7 bases. In DNA, the CDR3 is TGTGCCAGCAGCGGAGCCGGGACAGGGGCTGAAAAACTGTTTTTT. Translated, it gives CASSGAGTGAEKLFF.

The gene calls are TRBV7-3 and TRBJ2-3, with 8 positions matching TRBD2. The germline CDR1 and CDR2 sequences are SGHTA and FQGTGA. Trimming at V came to 5 bases and at J to 5 bases, leaving 9 bases not matched to a gene. The CDR3 sequence is 15 residues long. The CDR3 loop is CASSPVGGAVDTQYF. CDR3 sequence (DNA): TGTGCCAGCAGCCCGGTCGGGGGGGCGGTAGATACGCAGTATTTT.

This clone was detected only a few times. The V gene is TRBV6-5, the J gene TRBJ1-2; D not certain. The CDR3 is 14 amino acids. Trimming shortened V by 8 bases and J by 4 bases, and 17 bases separated the two germline ends. Per germline, CDR1 MNHEY and CDR2 SVGAGI. The CDR3 here is CASSSSGTVYGYTF. Here the CDR3 DNA reads TGTGCCAGCTCGTCGAGTGGAACAGTCTATGGCTACACCTTC.

V and J are TRBV4-2 and TRBJ1-2, with 9 bases aligning to TRBD1. Germline CDR1 is LGHNA and CDR2 is YNFKEQ. Germline trimming cut 1 base from V and 4 bases from J; bases unmatched to any gene: 7. The CDR3 runs to 16 residues. CDR3 region: CASSQGVGTGRYGYTF. The CDR3 nucleotides are TGTGCCAGCAGCCAAGGGGTAGGGACAGGGCGCTATGGCTACACCTTC.

J is TRBJ1-6 and V is TRBV9, with 10 bases lining up with TRBD1. The germline gives CDR1 SGDLS, CDR2 YYNGEE. The trim removed 0 bases at V and 7 bases at J, leaving 4 bases unmatched. The CDR3 covers 16 residues. CDR3 residues: CASSVAPGQGNSPLHF. CDR3 sequence (DNA): TGTGCCAGCAGCGTAGCACCGGGACAGGGGAATTCACCCCTCCACTTT. Complete variable domain (other parts from reference TRBV9 and TRBJ1-6): DSGVTQTPKHLITATGQRVTLRCSPRSGDLSVYWYQQSLDQGLQFLIQYYNGEERAKGNILERFSAQQFPDLHSELNLSSLELGDSALYFCASSVAPGQGNSPLHFGNGTRLTVT.

A note on this clone: Other DNA sequences in the same sample also yield this CDR3. V and J are TRBV5-1 and TRBJ2-3, with 7 bases matching TRBD2. The germline gives CDR1 SGHRS, CDR2 YFSETQ. CDR3 length equals 15 residues. Germline trimming cut 2 bases from V and 0 bases from J; bases unmatched to any gene: 3. The CDR3 DNA sequence: TGCGCCAGCAGCTTAGCGGGACCTAGCACAGATACGCAGTATTTT. Translation: CASSLAGPSTDTQYF.

J is TRBJ2-5 and V is TRBV6-1; 7 bases match TRBD1. Germline CDR1 is MNHNS and CDR2 is SASEGT. The CDR3 loop spans 12 amino acids. V lost 11 bases to trimming and J lost 6 bases; unmatched junction nucleotides: 9. The CDR3, as DNA: TGTGCCGTAACGACAGGGCAGAAGACCCAGTACTTC. This translates into CAVTTGQKTQYF.

This chain links TRBV15 with TRBJ2-7, with 10 positions matching TRBD1. CDR1 and CDR2 from the germline V gene are LNHNV and YYDKDF (reference sequence). The CDR3 is 16 amino acids. Trimming cost V 5 bases and J 2 bases; bases outside gene matches: 9. The CDR3 reads CATSPGWGQGTYEQYF. CDR3 sequence (DNA): TGTGCCACCAGCCCCGGCTGGGGACAGGGGACCTACGAGCAGTACTTC.

V gene TRBV5-1 combines with J gene TRBJ2-2, with D perhaps matching TRBD1 (5 bases). The CDR3 contains 15 residues. V gave up 2 bases and J gave up 6 bases, with 14 bases separating them. CDR1 is SGHRS, CDR2 YFSETQ, per germline. The CDR3: CASSFIKRQPGELFF. As DNA, the CDR3 is TGCGCCAGCAGCTTCATCAAAAGACAGCCCGGGGAGCTGTTTTTT.

V is TRBV2 and J is TRBJ2-2; D might be TRBD2 (5 bases). Germline CDR1 reads SNHLY; CDR2 reads FYNNEI. The CDR3 spans 14 residues. Trimming removed 4 bases at V and 4 bases at J, with 10 bases between. The CDR3 sequence is CASSVSGATGELFF. For the CDR3, the DNA is TGTGCCAGCAGTGTGAGCGGAGCCACCGGGGAGCTGTTTTTT.

V and J are TRBV19 and TRBJ2-3; unclear D gene. The CDR3 has 16 amino acids. V lost 5 bases and J 3 bases, leaving 18 bases between the germline ends. The germline V gene has CDR1 LNHDA and CDR2 SQIVND (reference sequence). CDR3 region: CASSSQGLGRTDTQYF. DNA for the CDR3: TGTGCCAGTAGTTCCCAAGGCCTCGGCAGGACAGATACGCAGTATTTT.

This sequence joins TRBV5-8 and TRBJ1-1, with a possible D match to TRBD1 (6 bases). The CDR3 extends over 16 amino acids. The germline V gene encodes CDR1 SGHTS and CDR2 YDEGEE. Trimming left V 4 bases short and J 3 bases short, with 19 bases between. CDR3 protein: CASSPGDTSIDTEAFF. The CDR3 DNA follows: TGTGCCAGCAGCCCAGGGGACACCTCTATAGACACTGAAGCTTTCTTT.

The V and J genes are TRBV10-1 and TRBJ1-5; tentatively, D is TRBD1 (6 bases). Per the germline V gene, CDR1 is WNHNN and CDR2 is SYGVQD (reference sequence). Trimming removed 4 bases from V and 6 bases from J, with 13 bases in between. CDR3 length: 14 residues. The CDR3: CASSGGGAGQPQHF. The CDR3 DNA sequence: TGCGCCAGCAGTGGTGGGGGCGCCGGTCAGCCCCAGCATTTT.

The chain carries TRBV7-8 and TRBJ1-5; 10 bases align to TRBD1. Germline CDR1 reads SGHVS; CDR2 reads FQNEAQ. V was clipped by 1 base and J by 4 bases; unmatched bases: 13. The CDR3 runs to 19 residues. The CDR3 DNA sequence: TGTGCCAGCAGCTTAGTCGCTTCTGGGACAGGGGTTGCAAATCAGCCCCAGCATTTT. Translated: CASSLVASGTGVANQPQHF.

The V call is TRBV7-9, the J call TRBJ1-3; D remains ambiguous. The CDR3 runs 12 residues. CDR1 SEHNR and CDR2 FQNEAQ come from the germline V gene (reference sequence). Trimming stripped 5 bases from V and 9 bases from J, with 11 bases between. CDR3 bases: TGTGCCAGCAGCCCAAAGCGAGGCACCATATATTTT. It codes for CASSPKRGTIYF. The whole variable domain, filled in from reference TRBV7-9 and TRBJ1-3, reads DTGVSQNPRHKITKRGQNVTFRCDPISEHNRLYWYRQTLGQGPEFLTYFQNEAQLEKSRLLSDRFSAERPKGSFSTLEIQRTEQGDSAMYLCASSPKRGTIYFGEGSWLTVV.

This clone showed up just a few times. Germline and junction disagree at one end, which may indicate a read error. The rearrangement links TRBV6-5 to TRBJ1-2, with D possibly being TRBD1 (5 bases). The CDR3 spans 13 residues. The germline V gene encodes CDR1 MNHEY and CDR2 SVGAGI. The CDR3 DNA is TGTGCCAGCAGTTACTCGGGGCCCGCCGGCTTAGACTTC. Amino acid sequence: CASSYSGPAGLDF.

J is TRBJ1-1 and V is TRBV7-8; 7 bases align to TRBD1. CDR1 is SGHVS, CDR2 FQNEAQ, per germline. After removal of 1 base from V and 5 bases from J, the junction contained 4 bases not matched to a gene. The CDR3 sequence is 14 residues long. CDR3 nucleotide sequence: TGTGCCAGCAGCTTAGTCACAGGGGATACTGAAGCTTTCTTT. Its protein product is CASSLVTGDTEAFF.

V is TRBV5-1 and J is TRBJ2-3; 12 bases are shared with TRBD2. V shed 0 bases, J shed 4 bases, and the junction held 6 bases outside the gene matches. The CDR3 consists of 17 residues. In germline, CDR1 is SGHRS, CDR2 YFSETQ. CDR3 bases: TGCGCCAGCAGCTTGGGGGCGACTAGCGGGGGTCCAGATACGCAGTATTTT. It specifies CASSLGATSGGPDTQYF.

The V and J genes are TRBV9 and TRBJ2-7, with D possibly being TRBD1 (6 bases). Germline-derived CDR1 and CDR2 are SGDLS and YYNGEE. The CDR3 has 13 residues. V lost 4 bases to trimming and J lost 3 bases, with 11 bases between them. The CDR3 is CASSPPRGYEQYF. DNA for the CDR3: TGTGCCAGCAGCCCCCCCAGGGGCTACGAGCAGTACTTC.

V is TRBV27 and J is TRBJ1-3; tentatively, D is TRBD1 (6 bases). Looked up from germline, CDR1 is MNHEY and CDR2 is SMNVEV (reference sequence). This CDR3 has 15 residues. V was cut by 6 bases and J by 4 bases, with 16 bases left in between. The CDR3 loop reads CASSLLGGVGNTIYF. The CDR3 DNA is TGTGCCAGCAGCCTTTTAGGGGGGGTCGGAAACACCATATATTTT.

The V and J genes are TRBV2 and TRBJ2-5; TRBD2 matches 13 bases. With 4 bases clipped from V and 2 bases from J, the junction kept 10 bases outside the gene matches. CDR1 is SNHLY and CDR2 is FYNNEI in the germline V gene. There are 18 residues in the CDR3. CDR3 nucleotide sequence: TGTGCCAGCAGTGTACCCGAGACTAGCGGGGGGATACAAGAGACCCAGTACTTC. Translation gives CASSVPETSGGIQETQYF.